This T cell receptor beta chain was documented in a study of T cell responses to AZD1222 COVID-19 vaccine. Broader study findings: Sampling that yielded the repertoires occurred only after the peak T cell response.

Libraries were prepared by immunoSEQ multiplex PCR; TCRdb keeps only in-frame clonotypes and omits some of them. The repertoire holds about 130,000 clones, with 70% to 90% as singletons. Notes on this clone: The antigen is undetermined.

In germline, CDR1 is SGHNT, CDR2 YYREEE (reference sequence). The CDR3 runs 13 residues. Unmatched junction bases numbered 13, after V lost 7 bases and J lost 10 bases. The source material was peripheral blood, sampled on day 0 of AZD1222 vaccination. The TCR sequence derives from an adult in good health. The chain has TRBV5-4 and TRBJ1-1, with TRBD1 matching over 7 bases. CDR3 protein: CASAIGTAEGAFF. CDR3 in DNA: TGTGCCAGCGCCATTGGGACAGCGGAGGGAGCTTTCTTT.